This record looks at one T cell receptor (beta chain) sequence and its context. The protocol was immunoSEQ multiplex PCR, while the TCRdb copy is restricted to in-frame clones and leaves out a portion. Of 150,000 to 200,000 clones listed, around 82% are singletons. This sample is drawn from a study of blood T cell repertoires in COVID-19. Study overall: T cells, B-cell-depleted T cells, or PBMCs supplied cDNA or gDNA.

The CDR3 is 15 residues long. Germline V gene data show CDR1 as MDHEN and CDR2 as SYDVKM. With 3 bases removed from V and 3 bases from J, the gap between germline ends came to 14 bases. The chain employs TRBV28 and TRBJ1-1; D possibly corresponds to TRBD1 (6 bases). The sequence came from a man in his fifties or sixties with active or convalescent COVID-19. Source material: peripheral blood. The CDR3 sequence is CASSFAGEGDTEAFF. In nucleotides, the CDR3 is TGTGCCAGCAGTTTCGCAGGGGAAGGTGACACTGAAGCTTTCTTT.